The present entry profiles one T cell receptor (beta chain) with its context. This entry belongs to a study of shared clonotypes between healthy human individuals. About the research overall: Three plates each covered CD4 naive and memory; CD8 naive two, CD8 memory one.

V shed 8 bases and J shed 7 bases, with 14 bases lying between them. CDR3 size: 12 residues. Germline V gene lookup returns CDR1 MNHEY and CDR2 SVGAGI. Terminally differentiated effector memory CD45RA+ cells were excluded by CCR7 positive selection of CD45RO-negative cells. Here immunoSEQ multiplex PCR was the method, and the copy in TCRdb shows in-frame clones only, minus some. The repertoire holds about 2.1 million clones, with around 95% as singletons. The chain couples TRBV6-5 to TRBJ1-2, with D hard to call. The specimen sequenced was naive CD8+ T cells from PBMCs. The source is a man between 18 and 35 years old in good health. Some clones in this sample may be carry-over from other donors' samples. The CDR3 region is CASSAGLFGYTF. CDR3 coding DNA: TGTGCCAGCTCCGCCGGACTATTTGGCTACACCTTC.